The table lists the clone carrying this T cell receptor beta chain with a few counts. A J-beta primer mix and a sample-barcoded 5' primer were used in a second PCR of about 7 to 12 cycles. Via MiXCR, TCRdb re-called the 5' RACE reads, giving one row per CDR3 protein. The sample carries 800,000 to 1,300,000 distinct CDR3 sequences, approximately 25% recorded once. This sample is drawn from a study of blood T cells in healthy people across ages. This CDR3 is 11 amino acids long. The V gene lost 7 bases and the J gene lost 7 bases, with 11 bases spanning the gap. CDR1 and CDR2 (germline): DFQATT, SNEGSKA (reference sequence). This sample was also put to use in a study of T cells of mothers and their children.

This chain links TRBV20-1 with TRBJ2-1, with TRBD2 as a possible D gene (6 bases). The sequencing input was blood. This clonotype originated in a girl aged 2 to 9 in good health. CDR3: CSGKAGNEQFF. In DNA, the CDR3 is TGCAGTGGCAAAGCGGGTAATGAGCAGTTCTTC.